This T cell receptor (beta chain) comes out of a study of radiation and T cells in renal cell carcinoma. Study results and limitations: Dominant CDR3 motifs occupied more repertoire in irradiated than control tumors.

The CDR3 spans 14 residues. The V gene's germline CDR1 is MNHEY and CDR2 SVGAGI. The V gene lost 4 bases and the J gene lost 3 bases, with 9 bases spanning the gap. As regards this clone: Its antigen is unidentified.

Treatment defined: treatment-naive control, cytoreductive nephrectomy. Here immunoSEQ multiplex PCR was the method, and the copy in TCRdb shows in-frame clones only, minus some. The repertoire has approximately 21,000 clones, less than 55% of them found once; the top ten carry approximately 21%. The chain recombines TRBV6-5 with TRBJ1-4; D may be TRBD1 (5 bases). The TCR sequence derives from a human donor with renal cell carcinoma. Material: tumor tissue, obtained from a patient whose treatment was nephrectomy without radiotherapy. Written as DNA, the CDR3 is TGTGCCAGCAGTTCCGGGACTTCTAATGAAAAACTGTTTTTT. Amino acid sequence: CASSSGTSNEKLFF.